This TCR beta chain was sequenced for a study of blood T cell repertoires in COVID-19. Study details: PBMCs, B-cell-depleted T cells, or T cells were the source of the cDNA or gDNA that made up the material.

Per the original methods: Estimation of nucleated cell counts relied on the amplification of reference gene primers. Sequenced by immunoSEQ multiplex PCR; TCRdb stores in-frame clones only, minus some. That table is the source of V, J and clone size, and D and trimming were worked out from the DNA. The table has 200,000 or so clones, around 87% seen once. The CDR3 is 14 amino acids. Trimming cost V 6 bases and J 2 bases, with 14 bases left between them. Germline values: CDR1 MNHEY, CDR2 SVGAGI. Source material: peripheral blood. The source of this sequence is a man between 60 and 75 years old with acute or convalescent COVID-19. The rearrangement uses TRBV6-5 and TRBJ2-7, with D possibly TRBD2 on 6 matching bases. The CDR3: CASRKGTLAYEQYF. The CDR3 DNA reads as TGTGCCAGCAGAAAGGGGACTCTCGCCTACGAGCAGTACTTC.